In its sample, the clone carrying this T cell receptor beta chain was seen many times. Having ophthalmopathy, the donors showed moderate-to-severe activity, CAS ≥3 and NOSPECS ≥4, with disease lasting under 3 months. PBMCs stemmed from roughly 9.7 ml of fresh peripheral blood. The data originate from a study of Graves' ophthalmopathy and Graves' hyperthyroidism. On the study more broadly: Peripheral blood sampling preceded any treatment and occurred at initial diagnosis.

V lost 6 bases and J 3 bases, leaving 11 bases between the germline ends. CDR1 is MNHEY, CDR2 SMNVEV, per germline (reference sequence). This CDR3 has 13 residues. The TCR beta CDR3 regions underwent amplification from RNA transcripts. RT-PCR was first run with HTBI primers, then multiplex PCR in a second round. TCRdb re-analysed the multiplex PCR reads in MiXCR, keeping a single row per CDR3 protein. The table shows about 160,000 distinct CDR3 sequences, with under 40% occurring only once. This chain uses TRBV27 with TRBJ1-2; a weak D match, TRBD1 (5 bases). The receptor comes from a woman between 40 and 55 years old with Graves' ophthalmopathy. Sequenced input: peripheral blood. CDR3 nucleotide sequence: TGTGCCAGCAGGGGGGACGGATACTATGGCTACACCTTC. Protein sequence: CASRGDGYYGYTF.